The 18 T cell receptor beta chains given below trace back to one sample, sequenced in a study of CD8+ T cells in alopecia areata. Treatment in this sample: oral pan-JAK inhibitor, 5-10 mg twice daily. Once RNA had been extracted, it was reverse transcribed into cDNA to act as the sequencing template. TCRdb keeps only in-frame clones here, not all; method: immunoSEQ multiplex PCR. This sample has tens of thousands of clones, with approximately 28% found just once. Material: CD8+ T cells sorted from blood, obtained at week 4, from a patient treated with tofacitinib. These receptors were collected from a human donor with alopecia areata.

This clone has more than one count but fewer than ten. This same CDR3 is encoded by further DNA sequences in the sample. The CDR3 DNA is TGTGCCAGCAGCGTAGGAGACAGGGGCTACGAGCAGTACTTC. Translated, it gives CASSVGDRGYEQYF. The V call is TRBV9, the J call TRBJ2-7; 8 positions agree with TRBD1. Trimming removed 0 bases from V and 3 bases from J; junction bases left unmatched: 2. The germline gives CDR1 SGDLS, CDR2 YYNGEE. CDR3 length: 14 amino acids.

The chain is built from TRBV29-1 and TRBJ2-5; 9 bases line up with TRBD1. Germline V lookup: CDR1 SQVTM, CDR2 ANQGSEA. This CDR3 has 13 residues. V dropped 5 bases and J dropped 4; count of bases not matched to a gene: 5. The DNA for the CDR3 is TGCAGCGTTCGGACAGGGGTGGCAGAGACCCAGTACTTC. It translates to CSVRTGVAETQYF. Full variable domain (outside the CDR3, taken from reference TRBV29-1 and TRBJ2-5): SAVISQKPSRDICQRGTSLTIQCQVDSQVTMMFWYRQQPGQSLTLIATANQGSEATYESGFVIDKFPISRPNLTFSTLTVSNMSPEDSSIYLCSVRTGVAETQYFGPGTRLLVL.

In its sample, this clone ranks as medium-sized. The chain combines TRBV5-1 with TRBJ2-1, with TRBD1 matching over 7 bases. Trimming cost V 4 bases and J 4 bases; bases outside gene matches: 8. The CDR3 is 15 residues long. From germline, CDR1 is SGHRS and CDR2 YFSETQ. In nucleotides, the CDR3 is TGCGCCAGCAGCCGGGACAGTCCTGCATACAATGAGCAGTTCTTC. The encoded protein is CASSRDSPAYNEQFF.

This clone has only a few counts. The V and J genes are TRBV29-1 and TRBJ1-1; no definite D call. The V end was cut by 6 bases, the J end by 6 bases, with 11 bases between. There are 11 residues in the CDR3. The germline gives CDR1 SQVTM, CDR2 ANQGSEA. The CDR3 loop is CSVLFGPEAFF. The CDR3 DNA follows: TGCAGCGTCCTTTTTGGACCTGAAGCTTTCTTT.

Only a few counts were recorded for this clone. V usage is TRBV11-1 and J usage is TRBJ2-3, with a tentative D call TRBD1 (6 bases). Trimming left V 0 bases short and J 2 bases short, with 12 bases between. The CDR3 has 16 residues. Germline lookup yields CDR1 SGHAT and CDR2 FQDESV (reference sequence). DNA for the CDR3: TGTGCCAGCAGCTTAGCGGGCAGGGGAGCCACAGATACGCAGTATTTT. Its protein is CASSLAGRGATDTQYF.

The chain has TRBV23-1 and TRBJ1-1; unclear D gene. TRBV23-1 is placed among ORFs of uncertain function. V was pared by 5 bases and J by 2 bases, with 9 bases between. This CDR3 contains 13 residues. CDR3 sequence (DNA): TGCGCCAGCAGTAGGACGGAAAACACTGAAGCTTTCTTT. Protein sequence: CASSRTENTEAFF.

This clone came up a few times. The V gene is TRBV29-1, the J gene TRBJ1-2; TRBD1 is a possible D gene (6 bases). The CDR3 extends over 14 amino acids. Germline assignment: CDR1 SQVTM and CDR2 ANQGSEA. V was trimmed by 4 bases and J by 6 bases, leaving 18 bases between them. The CDR3 loop reads CSVGILPGVNGYTF. In DNA, the CDR3 is TGCAGCGTTGGTATTCTGCCAGGGGTAAATGGCTACACCTTC.

This clone has at least ten counts. This chain links TRBV6-5 with TRBJ2-1, with 14 bases matching TRBD2. Per the germline V gene, CDR1 is MNHEY and CDR2 is SVGAGI. The CDR3 has 15 amino acids. Trimming removed 8 bases from V and 8 bases from J; junction bases left unmatched: 8. In DNA, the CDR3 is TGTGCCAGCGAGGGACTAGCGGGAGTGGGCTATGAGCAGTTCTTC. Amino acids: CASEGLAGVGYEQFF.

The J gene is TRBJ1-1, the V gene TRBV30, with a possible D match to TRBD1 (5 bases). The CDR3 sequence is 13 residues long. Trimming took off 1 base at V and 5 bases at J, with 11 bases between the two ends. Germline V gene sequence: CDR1 GTSNPN, CDR2 SVGIG (reference sequence). The CDR3 here is CAWSEGYGTEAFF. In DNA, the CDR3 is TGTGCCTGGAGTGAGGGGTACGGGACTGAAGCTTTCTTT.

This sequence joins TRBV29-1 and TRBJ1-2, with D possibly matching TRBD1 (6 bases). Germline V gives CDR1 SQVTM, CDR2 ANQGSEA. The germline V and J ends were trimmed by 0 bases and 4 bases, with 15 bases remaining between them. This CDR3 comprises 15 residues. The CDR3 is CSVEDLDGGGYGYTF. The CDR3 region has the DNA TGCAGCGTTGAAGATCTTGATGGGGGCGGCTATGGCTACACCTTC. Full variable domain (outside the CDR3, taken from reference TRBV29-1 and TRBJ1-2): SAVISQKPSRDICQRGTSLTIQCQVDSQVTMMFWYRQQPGQSLTLIATANQGSEATYESGFVIDKFPISRPNLTFSTLTVSNMSPEDSSIYLCSVEDLDGGGYGYTFGSGTRLTVV.

In its sample, this clone was seen a few times. This rearrangement joins TRBV7-9 to TRBJ2-5; 7 bases line up with TRBD2. This CDR3 is 15 amino acids long. Germline CDR1 reads SEHNR; CDR2 reads FQNEAQ (reference sequence). V lost 5 bases and J lost 4; bases outside the gene matches: 10. This CDR3 reads CASSRLGGERETQYF. The CDR3 DNA reads as TGTGCCAGCAGCCGACTGGGAGGGGAGAGAGAGACCCAGTACTTC.

CDR3 nucleotide sequence: TGTGCCAGCAGCTTCGGTAGGGGCTACGAGCAGTACTTC. Its translation: CASSFGRGYEQYF. The chain carries TRBV11-1 and TRBJ2-7; tentative D call: TRBD1 (5 bases). V lost 3 bases and J lost 3, with 9 bases in between. The CDR3 sequence is 13 residues long. Germline V gives CDR1 SGHAT, CDR2 FQDESV (reference sequence).

The chain employs TRBV7-9 and TRBJ2-2; D is perhaps TRBD1 (6 bases). Germline CDR1 is SEHNR and CDR2 is FQNEAQ (reference sequence). The CDR3 extends over 15 amino acids. V was clipped by 5 bases and J by 0 bases, with 10 bases between them. The CDR3 protein is CASSPRTANTGELFF. The DNA of the CDR3 is TGTGCCAGCAGCCCAAGGACAGCGAACACCGGGGAGCTGTTTTTT.

This clone was observed at least ten times. The V gene is TRBV4-2, the J gene TRBJ2-2; 14 bases are shared with TRBD2. The ends lost 4 bases at V and 4 bases at J; junction bases unmatched: 5. CDR1 is LGHNA and CDR2 is YNFKEQ in the germline V gene. This CDR3 is 17 amino acids long. In DNA, the CDR3 is TGTGCCAGCAGCCCATACGGGACTAGCGGGGGCACCGGGGAGCTGTTTTTT. Translating it yields CASSPYGTSGGTGELFF.

The chain has TRBV11-2 and TRBJ1-2; 9 nucleotides line up with TRBD1. The CDR3 runs to 14 residues. V lost 3 bases to trimming and J lost 5 bases; unmatched junction nucleotides: 4. In germline, CDR1 is SGHAT, CDR2 FQNNGV. This CDR3 is CASSLGQGGYGYTF. The CDR3 DNA follows: TGTGCCAGCAGCTTGGGACAGGGTGGGTATGGCTACACCTTC.

This chain uses TRBV6-5 with TRBJ1-2; 10 bases match TRBD1. This CDR3 is built from 15 residues. Germline V gene lookup returns CDR1 MNHEY and CDR2 SVGAGI. V lost 5 bases, J lost 3 bases, and 6 bases stayed unmatched. The CDR3 loop is CASSLLGQGYYGYTF. The CDR3, as DNA: TGTGCCAGCAGTCTGCTGGGACAGGGGTACTATGGCTACACCTTC.

This clone was detected a few times. The V and J genes are TRBV14 and TRBJ2-5; D tentatively fits TRBD1 or TRBD2 (6 bases each). CDR3 size: 14 residues. Trimming took off 4 bases at V and 6 bases at J, with 15 bases between the two ends. Germline CDR1 is SGHDN and CDR2 is FVKESK. The CDR3 reads CASSRTGGRQTQYF. CDR3 bases: TGTGCCAGCAGCCGAACCGGGGGCAGGCAGACCCAGTACTTC.

DNA of the CDR3: TGTGCCAGCAGCCCGGGAGTAAAAGCCGGGGAGCTGTTTTTT. Encoded protein: CASSPGVKAGELFF. The chain has TRBV28 and TRBJ2-2; D may be TRBD2 (6 bases). Germline CDR1 is MDHEN and CDR2 is SYDVKM. The V gene lost 6 bases and the J gene lost 6 bases, with 14 bases spanning the gap. CDR3 size: 14 residues.